The present entry profiles one T cell receptor beta chain with its context. The target antigen is unknown. These data belong to a study of glioma-infiltrating T cells after dendritic cell vaccination. Across the whole study: Patients had newly diagnosed or recurrent glioblastoma and received dendritic cell vaccines.

Findings and caveats of the study: Few patients contributed both blood and tumor specimens.

CDR3 length: 14 residues. Germline loops: CDR1 SNHLY, CDR2 FYNNEI. V was clipped by 6 bases and J by 8 bases; unmatched bases: 11. The data were produced by immunoSEQ multiplex PCR, yet TCRdb's version contains in-frame clones alone and is incomplete. The profile covers about 63,000 clones, with approximately 81% appearing a single time and around 8.3% taken by the ten largest. Time point described: after dendritic cell vaccination, including at tumor progression/relapse. This rearrangement joins TRBV2 to TRBJ1-2, with 8 nucleotides matching TRBD1. The sample consisted of blood, taken after dendritic cell vaccination. This clonotype was sampled from a human donor with glioblastoma. CDR3 nucleotides: TGTGCCAGCAGCACCGACAGGGGCCGGGTAGGCTACACCTTC. This translates into CASSTDRGRVGYTF.